This is a list of T cell receptor beta chains from one sample in a study of T cells after yellow fever vaccination. TCRdb used MiXCR to reprocess the 5' RACE reads, holding one entry per CDR3 protein. The sample yields hundreds of thousands of distinct CDR3 sequences, 7.5% to 9.5% seen once. The material was CD4+ T cells sorted from PBMCs, obtained 5 days after the yellow fever booster vaccination. These receptor sequences come from a man younger than 30 who received the YFV17D yellow fever vaccine. Each CDR3 is given with its conserved first and last residue. The D gene is left open where the match is weak. Where a row states a size, it is once, few, many or the class of an expanded clone; other rows omit it.

d_call j_call v_call clone_size cdr3_nt cdr3_aa
- TRBJ2-5 TRBV4-2 many TGTGCCAGCAGCCTTCCGGGACGGCAAGAGACCCAGTACTTC CASSLPGRQETQYF
- TRBJ1-2 TRBV20-1 few TGCAGTGCCACGCAGGGGTATGGCTACACCTTC CSATQGYGYTF
TRBD1 TRBJ2-4 TRBV7-3 few TGTGCCAGCAGCGCTACCGGGACAGGGGCAAAAAACATTCAGTACTTC CASSATGTGAKNIQYF
- TRBJ2-7 TRBV10-1 - TGCGCCAGCAGCCCCGGCAGCGCTGCCTCCTACGAGCAGTACTTC CASSPGSAASYEQYF
- TRBJ1-5 TRBV6-5 - TGTGCCAGCGGGGGACTCAATCAGCCCCAGCATTTT CASGGLNQPQHF
TRBD1 TRBJ1-4 TRBV7-2 few TGTGCCAGCAGCCTGGACAGGGGGAGGAAACTGTTTTTT CASSLDRGRKLFF
- TRBJ2-2 TRBV7-2 many TGTGCCAGCAGCTTAGGGAGGCTTGACTTGACCGGGGAGCTGTTTTTT CASSLGRLDLTGELFF
- TRBJ1-5 TRBV6-2/TRBV6-3 - TGTGCTAGCACGGCGACATATAGCAATCAGCCCCAGCATTTT CASTATYSNQPQHF
TRBD2 TRBJ2-3 TRBV6-2/TRBV6-3 many TGTGCCAGCAGGACTAGCGGCACAGATACGCAGTATTTT CASRTSGTDTQYF
- TRBJ2-5 TRBV7-2 few TGTGCCAGCAGCTTCTCTGCAGGAGGAAAAGAGACCCAGTACTTC CASSFSAGGKETQYF
TRBD1 TRBJ2-7 TRBV4-3 many TGCGCCAGCAGCTTCCGGACAGGACCATACGAGCAGTACTTC CASSFRTGPYEQYF
- TRBJ2-5 TRBV5-1 - TGCGCCAGCAGCACCGCCGTGGGGGGTCAAGAGACCCAGTACTTC CASSTAVGGQETQYF
TRBD1 TRBJ1-1 TRBV7-2 few TGTGCCAGCAGACGACAGGGGCCGGAGAACACTGAAGCTTTCTTT CASRRQGPENTEAFF
- TRBJ2-3 TRBV28 few TGTGCCAGCACCCGGGGGAGCTCAGATACGCAGTATTTT CASTRGSSDTQYF
TRBD2 TRBJ2-3 TRBV7-9 few TGTGCCAGCAGCCCCGTTCTAGCGGGGGGGGGCGCAGATACGCAGTATTTT CASSPVLAGGGADTQYF
- TRBJ2-2 TRBV12-3/TRBV12-4 many TGTGCCACCCGCTCCACCGGGGAGCTGTTTTTT CATRSTGELFF
- TRBJ1-5 TRBV6-5 few TGTGCCAGCAGTTACTCGTACAGGGCAGGCAATCAGCCCCAGCATTTT CASSYSYRAGNQPQHF
- TRBJ1-1 TRBV4-1 many TGCGCCAGCAGCCAAGTGGCAGGGAGGGCTTTCTTT CASSQVAGRAFF
- TRBJ2-7 TRBV7-2 - TGTGCCAGCAGCTTAGTGCAGGGGGGGTACGAGCAGTACTTC CASSLVQGGYEQYF
TRBD1 TRBJ1-2 TRBV3-1 - TGTGCCAGCAGTCACCCCCTACACAGGGGGCGCGAAGCTAACTATGGCTACACCTTC CASSHPLHRGREANYGYTF
- TRBJ2-2 TRBV7-2 few TGTGCCAGCAGCTTAGGTGGGGTTTACACCGGGGAGCTGTTTTTT CASSLGGVYTGELFF
- TRBJ1-3 TRBV4-2 - TGTGCCAGCAGCCAAGAAAAGGAAAACACCATATATTTT CASSQEKENTIYF
TRBD1 TRBJ2-7 TRBV12-3/TRBV12-4 - TGTGCCAGCAGTTTAGCCGGGACAGGAGGGGGCGAGCAGTACTTC CASSLAGTGGGEQYF
- TRBJ2-1 TRBV7-2 few TGTGCCAGCAGCTTAACGGGGAGGCCTTTGAATGAGCAGTTCTTC CASSLTGRPLNEQFF
TRBD2 TRBJ2-3 TRBV6-2/TRBV6-3 few TGTGCCAGCAGTTACGCGGGGGATAGCACAGATACGCAGTATTTT CASSYAGDSTDTQYF
TRBD1 TRBJ1-2 TRBV11-2 few TGTGCCAGCAGCTTAGGAGGGGGCGCGGTTGGCTACACCTTC CASSLGGGAVGYTF
- TRBJ2-5 TRBV29-1 - TGCAGCGTTACAAGACAGAACCAAGAGACCCAGTACTTC CSVTRQNQETQYF
- TRBJ1-6 TRBV4-2 few TGTGCCAGCAGCCAGCCTCGAACCGACGGGGGATCACCCCTCCACTTT CASSQPRTDGGSPLHF
- TRBJ1-5 TRBV7-9 - TGTGCCAGCAGTCGTGACTCCGGGAGCAATCAGCCCCAGCATTTT CASSRDSGSNQPQHF
TRBD2 TRBJ2-1 TRBV4-1 many TGCGCCAGCAGCGGGGGACTAGCGGGGGGTAACCCCTACAATGAGCAGTTCTTC CASSGGLAGGNPYNEQFF
TRBD2 TRBJ2-5 TRBV7-2 few TGTGCCAGCAGCTTATTACTCGGGGGGGCGGAAGAGACCCAGTACTTC CASSLLLGGAEETQYF
- TRBJ1-6 TRBV19 few TGTGCCAGTAGTGCACCACAGGGACCCCTCCACTTT CASSAPQGPLHF
TRBD1 TRBJ2-5 TRBV3-1 - TGTGCCAGCAGCCAGGACAGGGGGATGGGCAGGAAGACCCAGTACTTC CASSQDRGMGRKTQYF
- TRBJ1-2 TRBV25-1 many TGTGCCAGCAGTGAATACGCGGACTATGGCTACACCTTC CASSEYADYGYTF
- TRBJ1-1 TRBV7-3 - TGTGCCAGCAGCCGGGATGAGGGAAGCACTGAAGCTTTCTTT CASSRDEGSTEAFF
- TRBJ2-1 TRBV5-4 - TGTGCCAGCAGCTTGGTAGCGGCCGCCTACAATGAGCAGTTCTTC CASSLVAAAYNEQFF
TRBD1 TRBJ2-3 TRBV3-1 - TGTGCCAGCAGCCCCCGGGGAACAGGGGGTCCAGATACGCAGTATTTT CASSPRGTGGPDTQYF
- TRBJ1-2 TRBV6-5 few TGTGCCAGCAGTTCCCGGACAGCCAGCCCCGACTATGGCTACACCTTC CASSSRTASPDYGYTF
TRBD1 TRBJ1-2 TRBV12-3/TRBV12-4 few TGTGCCAGCAGTTTAACAGGGGGAGTAGCTAACTATGGCTACACCTTC CASSLTGGVANYGYTF
TRBD1 TRBJ1-4 TRBV27 - TGTGCCAGCAGTCGGGACAGATGGGCGTCTAATGAAAAACTGTTTTTT CASSRDRWASNEKLFF
- TRBJ2-3 TRBV19 - TGTGCCAGTAGTACCTCCGTAGAGGATACGCAGTATTTT CASSTSVEDTQYF
- TRBJ1-2 TRBV20-1 few TGCAGTGCTCCTTCTCCCTGGACAGTCTATGGCTACACCTTC CSAPSPWTVYGYTF
TRBD2 TRBJ2-1 TRBV20-1 few TGCAGTGCTGGTAGCGGGGGCTCCTACAATGAGCAGTTCTTC CSAGSGGSYNEQFF
TRBD2 TRBJ2-5 TRBV24-1 - TGTGCCACCTCTACGGGGGGGCAAGAGACCCAGTACTTC CATSTGGQETQYF
- TRBJ1-6 TRBV28 - TGTGCCAGCACGACTCAGCTTTCACCCCTCCACTTT CASTTQLSPLHF
- TRBJ2-1 TRBV4-3 many TGCGCCAGCAGCCAAGGACAGATCAATGAGCAGTTCTTC CASSQGQINEQFF
- TRBJ2-4 TRBV7-9 few TGTGCCAGCAGCTTAGCGTTTGTAGCGCAAGCCAAAAACATTCAGTACTTC CASSLAFVAQAKNIQYF
TRBD1 TRBJ1-1 TRBV4-3 - TGCGCCAGCAGCGTTCGCAACAGGGGGAACACTGAAGCTTTCTTT CASSVRNRGNTEAFF
TRBD2 TRBJ2-1 TRBV25-1 - TGTGCCAGCAGAGTACGGGGGGGACCCTACAATGAGCAGTTCTTC CASRVRGGPYNEQFF